A single sample gave rise to the 5 T cell receptor beta chains below, sequenced in a study of blood T cell repertoires in COVID-19. Some clones are missing from TCRdb's copy, which holds only in-frame ones; the method was immunoSEQ multiplex PCR. The sample lists about 220,000 clones, roughly 88% occurring once. Material: PBMCs or T cells enriched from blood (not recorded which). The receptors derive from a woman between 40 and 50 years old with acute COVID-19.

The J gene is TRBJ2-1, the V gene TRBV5-1; 8 positions agree with TRBD1. The CDR3 covers 15 residues. The junction had 7 bases not matched to a gene; V was cut back by 4 bases and J by 4 bases. The germline CDR1 and CDR2 sequences are SGHRS and YFSETQ. The CDR3: CASSLETGAYNEQFF. DNA of the CDR3: TGCGCCAGCAGCCTAGAGACAGGGGCTTACAATGAGCAGTTCTTC.

This clone was seen only once. The rearrangement uses TRBV5-1 and TRBJ2-1; D perhaps matches TRBD2 (6 bases). This CDR3 region has 15 residues. V shed 1 base and J shed 0 bases, with 8 bases lying between them. The V gene's germline CDR1 is SGHRS and CDR2 YFSETQ. The CDR3 loop is CASSLSSVSYNEQFF. Written as DNA, the CDR3 is TGCGCCAGCAGCTTGTCTAGCGTCTCCTACAATGAGCAGTTCTTC.

The genes are TRBV6-2 or TRBV6-3 and TRBJ1-3; D possibly corresponds to TRBD1 (5 bases). Trimming left V 6 bases short and J 3 bases short, with 15 bases between. The CDR3 is 15 amino acids. The germline gives CDR1 MNHEY, CDR2 SVGEGT. CDR3 sequence (DNA): TGTGCCAGCAGCCCAGCGAGGGGAGGTGGAAACACCATATATTTT. Amino acids: CASSPARGGGNTIYF.

The rearrangement links TRBV19 to TRBJ1-4; 9 bases map to TRBD1. Germline lookup yields CDR1 LNHDA and CDR2 SQIVND (reference sequence). The ends lost 3 bases at V and 7 bases at J; junction bases unmatched: 6. The CDR3 runs to 15 residues. CDR3 sequence (DNA): TGTGCCAGTAGTATCACTGGGACAGGGACTGAAAAACTGTTTTTT. Protein product: CASSITGTGTEKLFF.

The V call is TRBV10-2, the J call TRBJ1-2; 7 positions match TRBD1. V lost 3 bases, J lost 3 bases, and 4 bases stayed unmatched. The CDR3 is 14 amino acids. Germline V CDR1 and CDR2: WSHSY, SAAADI. CDR3 nucleotide sequence: TGCGCCAGCAGTGATTTAGGGGGCTACTATGGCTACACCTTC. It is translated as CASSDLGGYYGYTF.